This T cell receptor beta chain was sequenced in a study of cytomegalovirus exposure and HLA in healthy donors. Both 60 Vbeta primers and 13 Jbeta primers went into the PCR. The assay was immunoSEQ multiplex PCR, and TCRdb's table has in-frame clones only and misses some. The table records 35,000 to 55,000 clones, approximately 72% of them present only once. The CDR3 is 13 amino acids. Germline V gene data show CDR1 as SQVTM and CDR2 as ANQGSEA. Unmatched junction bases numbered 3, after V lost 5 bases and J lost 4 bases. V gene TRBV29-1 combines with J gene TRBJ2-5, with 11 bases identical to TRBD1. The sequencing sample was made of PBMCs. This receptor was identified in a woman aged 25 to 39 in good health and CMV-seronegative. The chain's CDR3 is CSVTGTGGETQYF. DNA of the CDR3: TGCAGCGTTACCGGGACAGGGGGAGAGACCCAGTACTTC.